The clone carrying this T cell receptor (beta chain) occurred a few times. What it binds is unknown. TCRdb fed the reads into MiXCR, producing one record per CDR3 protein. The repertoire holds a few hundred thousand distinct CDR3 sequences, with about 40% as singletons. These data originate in a study of T cell repertoires in cytomegalovirus infection. Study-level background: Recently identified HLA-C-restricted CMV epitopes were used, and well-studied HLA-B-restricted CMV epitopes were used as well. TCR beta signatures that were public indicated CMV infection and matching HLA type.

This CDR3 is built from 13 residues. Germline values: CDR1 MNHEY, CDR2 SVGEGT. Trimming cost V 6 bases and J 4 bases; bases outside gene matches: 5. General study points: Ex vivo responses were dominated by HLA-C-restricted CMV-specific TCR beta clonotypes. Accumulated public TCR beta family frequency recognized individuals carrying CMV together with the relevant HLA.

The chain carries TRBV6-2 or TRBV6-3 and TRBJ1-1; 7 nucleotides line up with TRBD1. The source material was cultured PBMCs, sampled from culture after CMV antigen stimulation. This clonotype was sampled from a human donor in good health (CMV status not recorded). Some clones in this sample may be carry-over from other donors' samples. The CDR3 reads CASRARTGTEAFF. Written as DNA, the CDR3 is TGTGCCAGCAGAGCAAGGACAGGCACTGAAGCTTTCTTT.